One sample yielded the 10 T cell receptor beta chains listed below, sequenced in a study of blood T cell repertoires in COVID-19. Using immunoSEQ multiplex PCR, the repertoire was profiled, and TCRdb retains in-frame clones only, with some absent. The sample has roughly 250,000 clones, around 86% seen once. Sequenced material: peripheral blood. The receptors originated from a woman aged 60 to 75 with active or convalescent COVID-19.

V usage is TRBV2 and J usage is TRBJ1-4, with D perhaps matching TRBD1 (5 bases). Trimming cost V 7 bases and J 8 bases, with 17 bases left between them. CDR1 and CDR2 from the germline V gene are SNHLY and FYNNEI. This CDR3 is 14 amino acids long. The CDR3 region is CASTGGAIPEKLFF. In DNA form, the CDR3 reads TGTGCCAGCACCGGAGGGGCCATTCCCGAAAAACTGTTTTTT.

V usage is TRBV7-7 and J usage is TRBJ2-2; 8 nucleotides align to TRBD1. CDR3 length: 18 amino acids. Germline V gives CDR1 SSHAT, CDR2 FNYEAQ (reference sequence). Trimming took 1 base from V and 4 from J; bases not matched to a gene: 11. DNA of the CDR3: TGTGCCAGCAGCTTAGAATCGCCACAGGGGGAATCCACCGGGGAGCTGTTTTTT. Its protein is CASSLESPQGESTGELFF. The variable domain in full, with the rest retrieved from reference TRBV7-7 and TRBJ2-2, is GAGVSQSPRYKVTKRGQDVTLRCDPISSHATLYWYQQALGQGPEFLTYFNYEAQPDKSGLPSDRFSAERPEGSISTLTIQRTEQRDSAMYRCASSLESPQGESTGELFFGEGSRLTVL.

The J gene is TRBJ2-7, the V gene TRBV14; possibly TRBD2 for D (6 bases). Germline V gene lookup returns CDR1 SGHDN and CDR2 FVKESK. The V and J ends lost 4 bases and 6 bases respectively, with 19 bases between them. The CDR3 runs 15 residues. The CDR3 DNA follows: TGTGCCAGCAGCCCGCGGCTTAGGGGACTGGGCGAGCAGTACTTC. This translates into CASSPRLRGLGEQYF. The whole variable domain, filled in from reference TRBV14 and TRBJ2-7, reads EAGVTQFPSHSVIEKGQTVTLRCDPISGHDNLYWYRRVMGKEIKFLLHFVKESKQDESGMPNNRFLAERTGGTYSTLKVQPAELEDSGVYFCASSPRLRGLGEQYFGPGTRLTVT.

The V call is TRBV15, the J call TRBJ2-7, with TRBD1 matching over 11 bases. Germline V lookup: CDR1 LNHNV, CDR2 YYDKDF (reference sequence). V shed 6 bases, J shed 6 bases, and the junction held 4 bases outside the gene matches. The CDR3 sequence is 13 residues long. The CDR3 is CATRRGQGGEQYF. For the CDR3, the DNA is TGTGCCACCAGACGGGGACAGGGGGGCGAGCAGTACTTC.

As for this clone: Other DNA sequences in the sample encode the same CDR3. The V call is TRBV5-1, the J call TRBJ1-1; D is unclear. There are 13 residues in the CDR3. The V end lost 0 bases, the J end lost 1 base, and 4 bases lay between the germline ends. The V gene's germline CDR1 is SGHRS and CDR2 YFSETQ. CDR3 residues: CASSLAGNTEAFF. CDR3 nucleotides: TGCGCCAGCAGCTTGGCCGGGAACACTGAAGCTTTCTTT.

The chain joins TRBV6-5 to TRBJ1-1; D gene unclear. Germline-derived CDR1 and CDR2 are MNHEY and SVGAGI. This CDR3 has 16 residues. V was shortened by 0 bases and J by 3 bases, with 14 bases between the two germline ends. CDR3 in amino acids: CASSYSSPPGDTEAFF. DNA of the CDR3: TGTGCCAGCAGTTACTCGAGTCCCCCCGGTGACACTGAAGCTTTCTTT.

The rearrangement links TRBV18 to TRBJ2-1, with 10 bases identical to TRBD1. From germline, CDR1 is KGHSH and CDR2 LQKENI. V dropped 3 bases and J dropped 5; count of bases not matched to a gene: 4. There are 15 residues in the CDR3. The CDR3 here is CASSPRDRGNNEQFF. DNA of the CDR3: TGTGCCAGCTCACCCCGGGACAGGGGAAACAATGAGCAGTTCTTC.

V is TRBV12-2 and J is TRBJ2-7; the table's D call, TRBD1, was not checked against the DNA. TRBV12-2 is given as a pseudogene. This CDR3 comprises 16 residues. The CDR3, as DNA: TGTGCAAGTCGCTTAGCGATCCTCAGGGGTGCCCCCGAGCAGTACTTC. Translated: CASRLAILRGAPEQYF.

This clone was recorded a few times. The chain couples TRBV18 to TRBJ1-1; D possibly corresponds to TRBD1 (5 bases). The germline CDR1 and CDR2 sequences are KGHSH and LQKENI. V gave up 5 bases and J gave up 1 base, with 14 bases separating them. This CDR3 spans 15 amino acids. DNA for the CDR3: TGTGCCAGCTCAGAATATCAGGGCACGAACACTGAAGCTTTCTTT. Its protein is CASSEYQGTNTEAFF.

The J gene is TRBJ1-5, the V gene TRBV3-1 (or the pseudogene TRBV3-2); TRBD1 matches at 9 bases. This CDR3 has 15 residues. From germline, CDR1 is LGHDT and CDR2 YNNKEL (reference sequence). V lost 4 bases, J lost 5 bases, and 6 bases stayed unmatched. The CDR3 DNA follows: TGTGCCAGCAGCCCGACAGGGGGGGGCGATCAGCCCCAGCATTTT. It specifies CASSPTGGGDQPQHF.